Below are 5 T cell receptor beta chains sequenced from a single sample in a study of CD8+CD57+ T cells in acquired aplastic anemia. Patients included in sequencing had previously demonstrated CD8+CD57+ cell expansion by flow cytometry. Both TCR beta VDJ combination and CDR3 sequence profiling were carried out. Genomic DNA was the template for this profiling. TCRdb reprocessed the reads via MiXCR and lists one record per CDR3 protein. The repertoire holds a few hundred thousand distinct CDR3 sequences, with 65% to 90% as singletons. The sequenced sample was sorted CD4+, CD8+, or CD8+CD57+ T cells (not recorded which) from PBMCs. The receptors here all came from a human donor with aplastic anemia.

The chain joins TRBV20-1 to TRBJ2-7, with 9 bases that match TRBD1. CDR1 is DFQATT and CDR2 is SNEGSKA in the germline V gene (reference sequence). J lost 3 bases, V lost 1 base, and 4 bases had no gene match. The CDR3 has 14 amino acids. In nucleotides, the CDR3 is TGCAGTGCTAGAGCTGGACAGGGGAACTACGAGCAGTACTTC. Its protein is CSARAGQGNYEQYF.

V gene TRBV12-3 or TRBV12-4 combines with J gene TRBJ2-1, with D possibly TRBD2 on 6 matching bases. V dropped 2 bases and J dropped 9 bases, with 11 bases sitting between them. The CDR3 is made up of 13 amino acids. CDR3 bases: TGTGCCAGCAGTTTATCCCTGGAGGGTGAGCAGTTCTTC. This sequence encodes CASSLSLEGEQFF.

As regards this clonotype: At one end the junction does not follow the germline gene, possibly because of a read error. The J gene is TRBJ2-3, the V gene TRBV7-8; perhaps D is TRBD1 or TRBD2 (6 bases each). This CDR3 is 14 amino acids long. Germline lookup yields CDR1 SGHVS and CDR2 FQNEAQ. For the CDR3, the DNA is TGTGCCAGCGGGGACGGGGGCACAGATGAGACGTATTTTTTT. Protein: CASGDGGTDETYFF.

The chain combines TRBV7-9 with TRBJ2-7, with 11 bases matching TRBD1. Germline values: CDR1 SEHNR, CDR2 FQNEAQ (reference sequence). The CDR3 extends over 14 amino acids. CDR3 sequence: CAGQGARETQDLGV. The CDR3 DNA is TGTGCCGGACAGGGGGCCAGGGAGACCCAGGACCTCGGGGTC.

The V and J genes are TRBV9 and TRBJ1-2; a weak D match, TRBD1 (5 bases). V gave up 0 bases and J gave up 12 bases, with 21 bases separating them. Germline CDR1 SGDLS, CDR2 YYNGEE. This CDR3 has 15 amino acids. The CDR3 DNA follows: TGTGCCAGCAGCGTAGGGGGGGATACGCAGTATGTCGACACCTTC. Its translation: CASSVGGDTQYVDTF.